The clone carrying this T cell receptor beta chain was seen a single time. The data belong to a study of T cell responses to AZD1222 COVID-19 vaccine. Produced via immunoSEQ multiplex PCR; TCRdb's table is partial and in-frame only. This sample has approximately 130,000 clones; about 90% occur once, and the top ten carry 0.9% to 1.2%. Trimming cost V 10 bases and J 4 bases, with 27 bases left between them. Germline CDR1 ENHRY, CDR2 SYGVKD. The CDR3 contains 17 residues. The rearrangement joins TRBV10-3 to TRBJ2-3; maybe TRBD2 (6 bases). Sample: peripheral blood, taken on day 0 of AZD1222 vaccination. The TCR was taken from an adult in good health. CDR3 region: CATLLGGPFRPADTQYF. DNA for the CDR3: TGTGCCACCCTTTTGGGAGGACCATTTCGGCCGGCAGATACGCAGTATTTT.